A selection of T cell receptor beta chains follows, all from one sample in a study of T cell responses to AZD1222 COVID-19 vaccine. Sequencing was performed with immunoSEQ multiplex PCR; in TCRdb, only in-frame clones are kept and a portion is missing. The table includes some 40,000 clones, about 78% detected once. The material sequenced was peripheral blood, taken on day 0 of AZD1222 vaccination. The receptors were sampled from an adult in good health. CDR3s include the opening cysteine and the closing phenylalanine or tryptophan. Each record gives: J gene, D gene, clone size, V gene, CDR3 DNA, CDR3 protein. The D gene is left open where the match is weak. Some rows have no size entry. The others give once, few or many, or a class for an expanded clone.

TRBJ1-5,.,.,TRBV5-5,TGTGCCAGCAGCTTTCGCCCCGGACCGCTAAATCAGCCCCAGCATTTT,CASSFRPGPLNQPQHF
TRBJ2-3,TRBD2,once,TRBV11-2,TGTGCCAGCAGTCAAGAACCGGGACTACCCCGCACAGATACGCAGTATTTT,CASSQEPGLPRTDTQYF
TRBJ2-1,.,.,TRBV5-1,TGCGCCAGCAGCGCGGGTACCAGTAGCTCCTACAATGAGCAGTTCTTC,CASSAGTSSSYNEQFF
TRBJ2-7,TRBD2,.,TRBV28,TGTGCCAGCAGTTTGGGTAGCGGGGGGTCGACCTACGAGCAGTACTTC,CASSLGSGGSTYEQYF
TRBJ1-5,.,.,TRBV27,TGTGCCAGCAGAATGGCGGCGGGGAATCAGCCCCAGCATTTT,CASRMAAGNQPQHF
TRBJ1-1,TRBD1,.,TRBV7-2,TGTGCCAGCAACGCAATCAGGGGGTCGAACACTGAAGCTTTCTTT,CASNAIRGSNTEAFF
TRBJ1-4,TRBD1,.,TRBV5-6,TGTGCCAGCAGGGAATGGACAGGGGGAAATGAAAAACTGTTTTTT,CASREWTGGNEKLFF
TRBJ2-1,TRBD2,medium-sized,TRBV20-1,TGCAGTGCTAGTGGCGGGGGGGCCTACAATGAGCAGTTCTTC,CSASGGGAYNEQFF
TRBJ1-1,.,.,TRBV11-1,TGTGCCAGCAGCTCCCGTCGGGCGGGCGAAGCTTTCTTT,CASSSRRAGEAFF
TRBJ2-2,TRBD1,.,TRBV28,TGTGCCAGCAATCCAACATCGACAGGGCTCTTAACTGGGGAGCTGTTTTTT,CASNPTSTGLLTGELFF
TRBJ2-5,TRBD1,.,TRBV5-8,TGTGCCAGCAGCACGGACAGGATGACCCAGTACTTC,CASSTDRMTQYF